A selection of T cell receptor beta chains follows, all from one sample in a study of a mutant IDH1 vaccine in newly diagnosed glioma. Sequencing was performed with immunoSEQ multiplex PCR; in TCRdb, only in-frame clones are kept and a portion is missing. Of about 88,000 clones in the sample, over 75% were seen once. Sequences were derived from PBMCs, sampled from a glioma patient treated with radiotherapy, temozolomide or both. These TCRs come from a man aged 40-49 years with glioma. Some clones in this sample may be carry-over from other donors' samples. Both conserved end residues are part of each CDR3. Fields, in order: CDR3 length, clone size, V gene, J gene, D gene, CDR3 protein, CDR3 DNA. D genes are given only for firm matches. Expanded clones get a size class; other rows say once, few or many, or leave the size out.

cdr3_length: 12
clone_size: .
v_call: TRBV19
j_call: TRBJ1-5
d_call: .
cdr3_aa: CATDAGNQPQHF
cdr3_nt: TGTGCCACGGACGCAGGCAATCAGCCCCAGCATTTT

cdr3_length: 12
clone_size: .
v_call: TRBV6-4
j_call: TRBJ2-2
d_call: .
cdr3_aa: CASSDVRGELFF
cdr3_nt: TGTGCCAGCAGTGACGTTAGAGGGGAGCTGTTTTTT

cdr3_length: 14
clone_size: .
v_call: TRBV15
j_call: TRBJ2-7
d_call: TRBD1
cdr3_aa: CATSAGTGPYEQYF
cdr3_nt: TGTGCCACCAGCGCCGGGACAGGGCCCTACGAGCAGTACTTC

cdr3_length: 16
clone_size: .
v_call: TRBV6-5
j_call: TRBJ1-6
d_call: .
cdr3_aa: CASSYSNALGGSTLHF
cdr3_nt: TGTGCCAGCAGTTACTCGAATGCCCTCGGGGGCTCTACCCTCCACTTT

cdr3_length: 14
clone_size: .
v_call: TRBV5-5
j_call: TRBJ1-4
d_call: .
cdr3_aa: CASSLVGTNEKLFF
cdr3_nt: TGTGCCAGCAGCTTGGTGGGGACTAATGAAAAACTGTTTTTT

cdr3_length: 11
clone_size: .
v_call: TRBV20-1
j_call: TRBJ1-2
d_call: .
cdr3_aa: CSAGRVHGYTF
cdr3_nt: TGCAGTGCAGGCAGGGTCCATGGCTACACCTTC

cdr3_length: 11
clone_size: .
v_call: TRBV29-1
j_call: TRBJ1-2
d_call: .
cdr3_aa: CSVVWVGGYTF
cdr3_nt: TGCAGCGTTGTCTGGGTCGGTGGCTACACCTTC

cdr3_length: 15
clone_size: .
v_call: TRBV5-6
j_call: TRBJ1-2
d_call: TRBD1
cdr3_aa: CASSLVDRGNYGYTF
cdr3_nt: TGTGCCAGCAGCTTAGTTGACAGGGGGAACTATGGCTACACCTTC

cdr3_length: 13
clone_size: .
v_call: TRBV6-6
j_call: TRBJ2-7
d_call: TRBD1
cdr3_aa: CASSYETGECQYF
cdr3_nt: TGTGCCAGCAGTTACGAGACAGGGGAATGCCAGTACTTC

cdr3_length: 17
clone_size: .
v_call: TRBV5-4
j_call: TRBJ2-2
d_call: TRBD1
cdr3_aa: CASSPRLDRGRTGELFF
cdr3_nt: TGTGCCAGCAGCCCCCGCCTGGACAGGGGGCGTACCGGGGAGCTGTTTTTT

cdr3_length: 15
clone_size: once
v_call: TRBV5-8
j_call: TRBJ1-5
d_call: .
cdr3_aa: CASSTWEQPNQPQHF
cdr3_nt: TGTGCCAGCAGCACTTGGGAACAGCCCAATCAGCCCCAGCATTTT

cdr3_length: 14
clone_size: .
v_call: TRBV4-2
j_call: TRBJ1-1
d_call: TRBD1
cdr3_aa: CASSQGGTATEAFF
cdr3_nt: TGTGCCAGCAGCCAAGGGGGGACAGCCACTGAAGCTTTCTTT

cdr3_length: 12
clone_size: .
v_call: TRBV14
j_call: TRBJ2-3
d_call: .
cdr3_aa: CASSQVGDTQYF
cdr3_nt: TGTGCCAGCAGCCAAGTGGGGGATACGCAGTATTTT

cdr3_length: 15
clone_size: .
v_call: TRBV5-4
j_call: TRBJ2-7
d_call: TRBD2
cdr3_aa: CASSSTSGGTYEQYF
cdr3_nt: TGTGCCAGCAGCTCGACTAGCGGGGGGACCTACGAGCAGTACTTC

cdr3_length: 14
clone_size: .
v_call: TRBV6-4
j_call: TRBJ2-3
d_call: .
cdr3_aa: CASSEARGTDTQYF
cdr3_nt: TGTGCCAGCAGTGAGGCGCGGGGCACAGATACGCAGTATTTT

cdr3_length: 13
clone_size: .
v_call: TRBV5-5
j_call: TRBJ1-5
d_call: .
cdr3_aa: CASSSGRHQPQHF
cdr3_nt: TGTGCCAGCAGCTCAGGACGCCACCAGCCCCAGCATTTT

cdr3_length: 15
clone_size: once
v_call: TRBV5-1
j_call: TRBJ2-1
d_call: TRBD2
cdr3_aa: CASSLVAGAHNEQFF
cdr3_nt: TGCGCCAGCAGCTTGGTAGCGGGGGCACACAATGAGCAGTTCTTC

cdr3_length: 14
clone_size: .
v_call: TRBV5-6
j_call: TRBJ2-3
d_call: .
cdr3_aa: CASSLVSPSASEYF
cdr3_nt: TGTGCCAGCAGCTTGGTTAGCCCTTCAGCATCGGAGTATTTT

cdr3_length: 13
clone_size: .
v_call: TRBV6-5
j_call: TRBJ1-1
d_call: .
cdr3_aa: CASSEGMNTEAFF
cdr3_nt: TGTGCCAGCAGTGAGGGCATGAACACTGAAGCTTTCTTT

cdr3_length: 11
clone_size: .
v_call: TRBV6-5
j_call: TRBJ2-7
d_call: .
cdr3_aa: CASSKLGEQYF
cdr3_nt: TGTGCCAGCAGTAAACTAGGCGAGCAGTACTTC

cdr3_length: 14
clone_size: .
v_call: TRBV13
j_call: TRBJ1-1
d_call: TRBD1
cdr3_aa: CASRPGQGRLEAFF
cdr3_nt: TGTGCCAGCAGACCGGGACAGGGGAGGTTGGAAGCTTTCTTT

cdr3_length: 13
clone_size: .
v_call: TRBV6-1
j_call: TRBJ1-2
d_call: .
cdr3_aa: CASSVPTGYGYTF
cdr3_nt: TGTGCCAGCAGTGTCCCGACAGGCTATGGCTACACCTTC

cdr3_length: 14
clone_size: .
v_call: TRBV15
j_call: TRBJ1-5
d_call: .
cdr3_aa: CATSRDGHDQPQHF
cdr3_nt: TGTGCCACCAGCAGAGATGGACATGATCAGCCCCAGCATTTT

cdr3_length: 12
clone_size: .
v_call: TRBV6-1
j_call: TRBJ2-5
d_call: .
cdr3_aa: CASSGTGETQYF
cdr3_nt: TGTGCCAGCAGTGGGACTGGGGAGACCCAGTACTTC

cdr3_length: 15
clone_size: .
v_call: TRBV6-5
j_call: TRBJ2-7
d_call: TRBD1
cdr3_aa: CASSYSGQGSYEQYF
cdr3_nt: TGTGCCAGCAGTTACTCGGGACAGGGGTCATACGAGCAGTACTTC

cdr3_length: 14
clone_size: .
v_call: TRBV5-1
j_call: TRBJ1-3
d_call: .
cdr3_aa: CASSPRGRGNTIYF
cdr3_nt: TGCGCCAGCAGCCCCCGGGGCAGGGGAAACACCATATATTTT

cdr3_length: 15
clone_size: .
v_call: TRBV2
j_call: TRBJ1-1
d_call: TRBD1
cdr3_aa: CASSLRDRRYTEAFF
cdr3_nt: TGTGCCAGCAGCCTAAGGGACAGGCGGTACACTGAAGCTTTCTTT

cdr3_length: 14
clone_size: .
v_call: TRBV5-4
j_call: TRBJ2-3
d_call: .
cdr3_aa: CASSLAYSTDTQYF
cdr3_nt: TGTGCCAGCAGCTTGGCCTACAGCACAGATACGCAGTATTTT

cdr3_length: 17
clone_size: .
v_call: TRBV7-9
j_call: TRBJ2-6
d_call: TRBD1
cdr3_aa: CASSFRGQGGGANVLTF
cdr3_nt: TGTGCCAGCAGCTTCCGTGGACAGGGTGGCGGGGCCAACGTCCTGACTTTC

cdr3_length: 16
clone_size: .
v_call: TRBV7-9
j_call: TRBJ2-3
d_call: .
cdr3_aa: CASSLETASWADTQYF
cdr3_nt: TGTGCCAGCAGCTTAGAGACAGCCAGCTGGGCGGATACGCAGTATTTT

cdr3_length: 15
clone_size: .
v_call: TRBV7-2
j_call: TRBJ1-6
d_call: .
cdr3_aa: CASSLAWGGNSPLHF
cdr3_nt: TGTGCCAGCAGCTTAGCTTGGGGGGGGAATTCACCCCTCCACTTT

cdr3_length: 15
clone_size: .
v_call: TRBV5-1
j_call: TRBJ1-1
d_call: TRBD1
cdr3_aa: CASSLGTAFNTEAFF
cdr3_nt: TGCGCCAGCAGCTTAGGGACAGCATTTAACACTGAAGCTTTCTTT

cdr3_length: 13
clone_size: .
v_call: TRBV30
j_call: TRBJ2-7
d_call: .
cdr3_aa: CAQNPTGSYEQYF
cdr3_nt: TGTGCCCAGAATCCCACAGGTTCCTACGAGCAGTACTTC

cdr3_length: 14
clone_size: .
v_call: TRBV9
j_call: TRBJ2-7
d_call: .
cdr3_aa: CASSPDGYSYEQYF
cdr3_nt: TGTGCCAGCAGCCCAGACGGTTACTCCTACGAGCAGTACTTC

cdr3_length: 15
clone_size: .
v_call: TRBV6-6
j_call: TRBJ1-3
d_call: .
cdr3_aa: CASRNERVVGNTIYF
cdr3_nt: TGTGCCAGCAGGAATGAAAGGGTGGTAGGAAACACCATATATTTT

cdr3_length: 15
clone_size: .
v_call: TRBV13
j_call: TRBJ1-3
d_call: .
cdr3_aa: CASSHRELAGNTIYF
cdr3_nt: TGTGCCAGCAGCCACAGGGAACTTGCTGGAAACACCATATATTTT

cdr3_length: 15
clone_size: .
v_call: TRBV4-1
j_call: TRBJ2-1
d_call: TRBD2
cdr3_aa: CASRRTSGDLPEQFF
cdr3_nt: TGCGCCAGCAGAAGGACTAGCGGGGATCTCCCTGAGCAGTTCTTC

cdr3_length: 17
clone_size: .
v_call: TRBV5-1
j_call: TRBJ1-6
d_call: .
cdr3_aa: CASSPLSGLGDNSPLHF
cdr3_nt: TGCGCCAGCAGCCCCCTAAGTGGATTAGGCGATAATTCACCCCTCCACTTT

cdr3_length: 16
clone_size: .
v_call: TRBV27
j_call: TRBJ1-2
d_call: .
cdr3_aa: CASSPTHELLAYGYTF
cdr3_nt: TGTGCCAGCAGTCCTACACACGAGCTCCTGGCGTATGGCTACACCTTC

cdr3_length: 16
clone_size: .
v_call: TRBV29-1
j_call: TRBJ2-1
d_call: TRBD2
cdr3_aa: CSVEGRTGGSYNEQFF
cdr3_nt: TGCAGCGTTGAGGGTCGGACGGGGGGATCCTACAATGAGCAGTTCTTC

cdr3_length: 15
clone_size: .
v_call: TRBV7-8
j_call: TRBJ1-2
d_call: TRBD1
cdr3_aa: CASSPLGQEDYGYTF
cdr3_nt: TGTGCCAGCAGCCCCCTTGGACAGGAGGACTATGGCTACACCTTC